These T cell receptor beta chains were read from a single sample in a study of cytomegalovirus exposure and HLA in healthy donors. Assay used: immunoSEQ multiplex PCR; TCRdb lists only in-frame clones, some missing. The sample yields around 130,000 clones, over 80% seen once. The sequenced material came from PBMCs. Receptors were obtained from a man aged 25-40 years in good health and CMV-seronegative. The CDR3 runs from the conserved cysteine through the conserved F or W. The D gene is left open where the match is weak. Size tells how often a clone was seen (once, few, many) or the class of an expanded clone, and some rows leave it out.

J: TRBJ2-2
V: TRBV11-3
D: TRBD2
size: .
CDR3: CASSSASGGTGELFF
DNA: TGTGCCAGCAGCTCGGCTAGCGGGGGGACCGGGGAGCTGTTTTTT

J: TRBJ2-5
V: TRBV25-1
D: TRBD2
size: .
CDR3: CASTIAGLAGEETQYF
DNA: TGTGCCAGTACAATCGCGGGACTAGCGGGGGAAGAGACCCAGTACTTC

J: TRBJ1-4
V: TRBV7-9
D: .
size: .
CDR3: CASSRPGSNEKLFF
DNA: TGTGCCAGCAGCCGCCCAGGGTCTAATGAAAAACTGTTTTTT

J: TRBJ2-1
V: TRBV7-9
D: TRBD2
size: .
CDR3: CSSSLSLAGAHNEQFF
DNA: TGTTCCAGCAGCTTATCCCTAGCGGGGGCCCACAATGAGCAGTTCTTC

J: TRBJ2-5
V: TRBV15
D: .
size: .
CDR3: CATSRDPLETQYF
DNA: TGTGCCACCAGCAGAGATCCCCTGGAGACCCAGTACTTC

J: TRBJ1-1
V: TRBV4-2
D: TRBD1
size: .
CDR3: CASSQKRDSDIQAFF
DNA: TGTGCCAGCAGCCAAAAACGGGACAGTGACATCCAAGCTTTCTTT

J: TRBJ2-1
V: TRBV10-1
D: TRBD2
size: .
CDR3: CVTGLAGASSYNEQFF
DNA: TGCGTCACCGGGCTAGCGGGGGCGAGCTCCTACAATGAGCAGTTCTTC

J: TRBJ2-7
V: TRBV15
D: TRBD1
size: .
CDR3: CATSIKDRAPWDEQYF
DNA: TGTGCCACCAGCATAAAGGACAGGGCCCCTTGGGACGAGCAGTACTTC

J: TRBJ1-2
V: TRBV7-2
D: TRBD1
size: .
CDR3: CASSLSGGSNYGYTF
DNA: TGTGCCAGCAGCTTATCAGGGGGAAGTAACTATGGCTACACCTTC

J: TRBJ1-1
V: TRBV4-1
D: .
size: .
CDR3: CASSQGPGGGTEAFF
DNA: TGCGCCAGCAGCCAAGGACCCGGGGGAGGCACTGAAGCTTTCTTT

J: TRBJ2-5
V: TRBV7-7
D: TRBD1
size: .
CDR3: CASSAGTGLETQYF
DNA: TGTGCCAGCAGCGCCGGGACAGGTTTAGAGACCCAGTACTTC

J: TRBJ1-4
V: TRBV18
D: .
size: .
CDR3: CASSPNRVVFEKLFF
DNA: TGTGCCAGCTCACCTAACAGGGTGGTTTTTGAAAAACTGTTTTTT

J: TRBJ1-6
V: TRBV19
D: .
size: once
CDR3: CASRQGVNSPLHF
DNA: TGTGCCAGTAGACAGGGCGTAAATTCACCCCTCCACTTT